The present T cell receptor (beta chain) was sequenced within a study of blood T cell repertoires in COVID-19. About the research overall: Researchers got acute and convalescent COVID-19 samples from the United States, Italy and Spain. In each case, the material was cDNA or gDNA derived from T cells, B-cell-depleted T cells, or PBMCs.

CDR1 and CDR2 from the germline V gene are SGHVS and FNYEAQ. The CDR3 totals 16 residues. Trimming took 5 bases from V and 2 from J, leaving 15 bases between them. Original processing notes: Amplifying reference gene primers gave estimates of nucleated cell counts. Profiled with immunoSEQ multiplex PCR; TCRdb holds only in-frame clones, not every one. That table gives V, J and clone size, and the DNA gave D and trimming. The sample shows 68,000 or so clones, around 84% of them seen only once. J is TRBJ1-4 and V is TRBV7-6; D is unclear. The sequenced sample consisted of peripheral blood. This receptor was identified in a man aged 50 or older with acute or convalescent COVID-19. CDR3 residues: CASSQTWAATNEKLFF. Written as DNA, the CDR3 is TGTGCCAGCAGCCAGACATGGGCAGCCACTAATGAAAAACTGTTTTTT.